The sequence of this TCR beta chain was determined in a study of OX40 agonist ivuxolimab in advanced cancers. At the level of the whole study: Ivuxolimab was a fully human IgG2 agonistic monoclonal antibody targeting the costimulatory receptor OX40 (CD134). Prior anti-PD-1, anti-PD-L1 or anti-CTLA-4 therapy was permitted, and checkpoint inhibitors had been received by less than 45% of dose-escalation patients. Partial responses were achieved by three dose-escalation patients, of whom one had hepatocellular carcinoma and two had cutaneous melanoma. Among the 52 dose-escalation patients, approximately 20 had hepatocellular carcinoma, approximately 15 melanoma, 9 renal cell carcinoma and 9 head and neck cancer. The dose-escalation cohort was roughly 87% male with a mean age of approximately 60 years, ranging from roughly 23 to 80. Peripheral TCRbeta sequencing was intended to test whether TCR sequence diversity was altered and clonal T-cell expansion was caused by ivuxolimab. The paper describes the monotherapy dose-escalation part (N = 52 patients) of the phase I trial of ivuxolimab. Intravenous ivuxolimab was administered to patients every 2 weeks at six dose levels: 0.01, 0.1, 0.3, 1.5, 3 and 10 mg/kg. The research as a whole found: After ivuxolimab, expanded clones were on average more numerous among CD8+ T cells than among CD4+ T cells. In the 0.1-3.0 mg/kg groups, partial responders were among the patients with the lowest normalized peripheral clonal expansion, particularly in CD8+ T cells. Low levels of normalized T-cell clonal expansion were also seen in some patients who did not respond. At doses from 0.1 to 3.0 mg/kg, clonal expansion was seen in both CD4+ and CD8+ blood T cells between baseline and week 6. The antigen specificity of the peripheral T cells that underwent clonal expansion was not determined.

Genomic DNA was isolated from the sorted cells so that the TCRbeta CDR3 region could be sequenced. The immunoSEQ Assay was used to sequence the TCRbeta CDR3 regions. As stored in TCRdb, this immuneACCESS dataset retains in-frame rearrangements with V and J assigned. A fraction of the clones does not appear; measured against another copy, unresolved V genes explain less than half of the discrepancy, and the remainder lacks a known reason. For this sample the table gives some 44,000 clones, of which about 90% were detected only once. The top ten hold about 35% of the sample. V is trimmed back by 0 bases and J by 2 bases, and the junction contains 0 bases that no gene match accounts for. CDR1 and CDR2, per the germline V gene, are SGHRS and YFSETQ. Taken from cysteine to phenylalanine, the CDR3 has 15 residues. The entry retains the CDR3 DNA only, 45 bases that are in frame from base 1. The trial excluded patients who had a history of autoimmune disease or who were on systemic immunosuppression. Peripheral blood for TCR sequencing was collected from all dose cohorts at baseline, on cycle 4 day 1, and on cycle 7 day 1. Samples came from an open-label, multicenter, first-in-human phase I dose-escalation trial of ivuxolimab. The trial enrolled adults with locally advanced or metastatic head and neck squamous cell, hepatocellular, melanoma or renal cell carcinoma. Before TCR sequencing, CD4+ and CD8+ T cells were separately sorted from peripheral blood.

With respect to this clone: What antigen it recognizes has not been identified. No quality values exist for individual bases; no much larger clone is one base distant.

The chain couples TRBV5-1 to TRBJ1-3; a stretch of 9 junction bases matches TRBD1. The TCR comes from an adult with an advanced solid tumor such as melanoma, head and neck, liver or kidney cancer. This sample comprised CD4+ or CD8+ T cells sorted from blood, obtained in a trial of the OX40 agonist ivuxolimab. The DNA reads as follows: TGCGCCAGCAGCTTGGACAGGGGGCCTGGAAACACCATATATTTT. Translated, this is CASSLDRGPGNTIYF.